The subject of this entry is one TCR beta chain. These data belong to a study of blood T cell repertoires in COVID-19. Method: immunoSEQ multiplex PCR; TCRdb's copy keeps in-frame clones and lacks some. The top ten hold roughly 0.84% of the sample, which has 400,000 or so clones, roughly 90% seen once. Sequenced input: peripheral blood. The TCR originated in a man aged 18 to 29 with COVID-19, enrolled during active disease.

The CDR3 spells CAWTRDFAYEQYF. The CDR3 DNA reads TGTGCCTGGACTAGGGACTTCGCCTACGAGCAGTACTTC. The V and J genes are TRBV30 and TRBJ2-7, with a weak D call TRBD2 (6 bases). The CDR3 spans 13 residues. V lost 4 bases to trimming and J lost 2 bases, with 12 bases between them. Per germline, CDR1 GTSNPN and CDR2 SVGIG (reference sequence). The full variable domain, rest sourced from reference TRBV30 and TRBJ2-7, is SQTIHQWPATLVQPVGSPLSLECTVEGTSNPNLYWYRQAAGRGLQLLFYSVGIGQISSEVPQNLSASRPQDRQFILSSKKLLLSDSGFYLCAWTRDFAYEQYFGPGTRLTVT.